This is a list of T cell receptor beta chains from one sample in a study of blood T cell repertoires in COVID-19. Libraries were prepared by immunoSEQ multiplex PCR; TCRdb keeps only in-frame clonotypes and omits some of them. The sample comprises 180,000 or so clones, 80% to 85% of which are singletons, and over 2% rests with the top ten. Sequencing was carried out using peripheral blood. The receptors stem from a human donor with acute or convalescent COVID-19. The donor label of this sample is uncertain. Both conserved end residues are part of each CDR3. D genes are given only for firm matches. The listing skips clone size in some rows; elsewhere it reads once, few, many or a size class.

v_call	j_call	clone_size	d_call	cdr3_aa	cdr3_nt
TRBV28	TRBJ2-7	.	TRBD2	CASSQAGEGYEQYF	TGTGCCAGCAGCCAAGCGGGAGAGGGCTACGAGCAGTACTTC
TRBV5-1	TRBJ1-1	.	.	CASSRGWGTEAFF	TGCGCCAGCTCCAGGGGCTGGGGCACTGAAGCTTTCTTT
TRBV7-2	TRBJ1-2	.	.	CASSLWGAGINYGYTF	TGTGCCAGCAGCTTATGGGGCGCAGGGATCAACTATGGCTACACCTTC
TRBV18	TRBJ2-7	.	TRBD1	CASSRTGGYSYEQYF	TGTGCCAGCTCCAGGACAGGGGGATACTCCTACGAGCAGTACTTC
TRBV9	TRBJ1-6	.	TRBD1	CASSVGSGGYNSPLHF	TGTGCCAGCAGCGTAGGATCAGGGGGCTATAATTCACCCCTCCACTTT
TRBV5-6	TRBJ2-7	.	.	CASSRSGAGGTYEQYF	TGTGCCAGCAGCCGGAGTGGGGCAGGGGGGACCTACGAGCAGTACTTC
TRBV5-1	TRBJ2-3	once	TRBD1	CASSSGTDSTDTQYF	TGCGCCAGCAGCTCCGGGACAGATAGCACAGATACGCAGTATTTT
TRBV6-6	TRBJ2-7	.	TRBD2	CASSPSGSHEQYF	TGTGCCAGCAGTCCCAGCGGGAGTCACGAGCAGTACTTC
TRBV9	TRBJ2-1	once	.	CASSVDSYNEQFF	TGTGCCAGCAGCGTTGACAGCTACAATGAGCAGTTCTTC
TRBV28	TRBJ2-1	.	.	CASSSRGNEQFF	TGTGCCAGCAGTTCCAGGGGCAATGAGCAGTTCTTC
TRBV18	TRBJ1-5	.	TRBD1	CASSPGQGASSNQPQHF	TGTGCCAGCTCACCGGGACAGGGGGCCTCGAGCAATCAGCCCCAGCATTTT
TRBV6-1	TRBJ1-1	.	.	CASSERTSLEAFF	TGTGCCAGCAGTGAACGGACAAGCCTTGAAGCTTTCTTT
TRBV3-1/TRBV3-2	TRBJ2-3	.	.	CASSQRDTQYF	TGTGCCAGCAGCCAGCGCGATACGCAGTATTTT
TRBV27	TRBJ2-7	.	.	CASSLRQPSSYEQYF	TGTGCCAGCAGTTTACGACAGCCTAGCTCCTACGAGCAGTACTTC